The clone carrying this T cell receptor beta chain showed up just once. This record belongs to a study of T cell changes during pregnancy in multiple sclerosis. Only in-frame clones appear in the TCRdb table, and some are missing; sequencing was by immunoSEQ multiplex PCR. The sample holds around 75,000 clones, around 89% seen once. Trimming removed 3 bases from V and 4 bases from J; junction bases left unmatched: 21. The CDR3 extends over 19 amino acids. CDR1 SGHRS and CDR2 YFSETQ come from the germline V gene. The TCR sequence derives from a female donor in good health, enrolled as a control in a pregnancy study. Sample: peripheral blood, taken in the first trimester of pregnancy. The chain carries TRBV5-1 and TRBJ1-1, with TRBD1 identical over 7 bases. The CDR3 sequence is CASSSGQDHRDSEGTEAFF. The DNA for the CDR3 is TGCGCCAGCAGCTCTGGACAGGACCATCGGGACTCGGAAGGCACTGAAGCTTTCTTT.